Presented here are 28 T cell receptor beta chains from one specimen sequenced in a study of blood T cell repertoires in COVID-19. TCRdb's copy holds only in-frame clones and misses some; the assay was immunoSEQ multiplex PCR. The sample holds about 100,000 clones; roughly 88% are singletons and the top ten take 5%. Sequenced input: peripheral blood. The receptor set was obtained from a human donor in a cohort sampled during active COVID-19.

The chain employs TRBV11-2 and TRBJ2-3; 12 nucleotides agree with TRBD2. V lost 5 bases, J lost 2 bases, and 5 bases stayed unmatched. The germline CDR1 and CDR2 sequences are SGHAT and FQNNGV. The CDR3 is made up of 16 amino acids. CDR3 coding DNA: TGTGCCAGCAGCCTTAGACTAGCGGGAGTCACAGATACGCAGTATTTT. This gives the protein CASSLRLAGVTDTQYF.

The rearrangement joins TRBV3-1 (or the pseudogene TRBV3-2) to TRBJ2-4; the match to TRBD1 covers 8 bases. The CDR3 length is 13 residues. J gave up 8 bases and V 8 bases, and 8 bases lay outside the gene matches. Germline lookup yields CDR1 LGHDT and CDR2 YNNKEL (reference sequence). CDR3 sequence reads: CASGRQGWDIQYF. The CDR3, as DNA: TGTGCCAGCGGAAGACAGGGGTGGGACATTCAGTACTTC.

The chain carries TRBV7-9 and TRBJ1-5, with a possible D match to TRBD1 (5 bases). Germline V lookup: CDR1 SEHNR, CDR2 FQNEAQ (reference sequence). V lost 5 bases to trimming and J lost 0 bases, with 11 bases between them. This CDR3 has 15 residues. The CDR3 region has the DNA TGTGCCAGCAGCCCCGGACAATATAGCAATCAGCCCCAGCATTTT. It codes for CASSPGQYSNQPQHF.

This clone was recorded a few times. The chain employs TRBV7-9 and TRBJ1-2; 9 bases are a match to TRBD1. V lost 5 bases to trimming and J lost 6 bases; unmatched junction nucleotides: 13. The CDR3 sequence is 16 residues long. Germline V gene sequence: CDR1 SEHNR, CDR2 FQNEAQ (reference sequence). The CDR3 region is CASSTTTGGAFNGYTF. The CDR3 DNA is TGTGCCAGCAGCACCACTACAGGGGGCGCATTTAATGGCTACACCTTC.

The chain links TRBV27 to TRBJ2-7, with D hard to call. With 0 bases removed from V and 3 bases from J, the gap between germline ends came to 9 bases. This CDR3 spans 14 amino acids. The germline CDR1 and CDR2 sequences are MNHEY and SMNVEV (reference sequence). CDR3 in amino acids: CASSLSARIYEQYF. For the CDR3, the DNA is TGTGCCAGCAGTTTATCGGCCAGAATCTACGAGCAGTACTTC.

This chain uses TRBV24-1 with TRBJ2-3, with D possibly matching TRBD1 (5 bases). This CDR3 region has 13 residues. The V gene lost 4 bases and the J gene lost 2 bases, with 6 bases spanning the gap. Germline V CDR1 and CDR2: KGHDR, SFDVKD. CDR3 DNA: TGTGCCACCAGTGACAGGGTCACAGATACGCAGTATTTT. Its protein product is CATSDRVTDTQYF.

This chain uses TRBV5-1 with TRBJ2-1; maybe TRBD2 (5 bases). Germline assignment: CDR1 SGHRS and CDR2 YFSETQ. V was pared by 4 bases and J by 0 bases, with 17 bases between. There are 17 residues in the CDR3. CDR3: CASSLIKGAYSYNEQFF. The DNA of the CDR3 is TGCGCCAGCAGCCTCATAAAGGGAGCGTACTCCTACAATGAGCAGTTCTTC. The full variable domain, completed using reference TRBV5-1 and TRBJ2-1, is KAGVTQTPRYLIKTRGQQVTLSCSPISGHRSVSWYQQTPGQGLQFLFEYFSETQRNKGNFPGRFSGRQFSNSRSEMNVSTLELGDSALYLCASSLIKGAYSYNEQFFGPGTRLTVL.

The chain is built from TRBV18 and TRBJ1-1; D possibly corresponds to TRBD1 (6 bases). The ends were cut back, 10 bases at V and 2 bases at J, with 20 bases in the middle. Per the germline V gene, CDR1 is KGHSH and CDR2 is LQKENI. The CDR3 consists of 15 residues. CDR3 bases: TGTGCCACCGTTTCTCCTACAGGGTCAAACACTGAAGCTTTCTTT. The encoded protein is CATVSPTGSNTEAFF.

The V call is TRBV9, the J call TRBJ1-1; D ambiguous. The V and J ends lost 1 base and 0 bases respectively, with 13 bases between them. Germline CDR1 is SGDLS and CDR2 is YYNGEE. The CDR3 runs to 16 residues. Written as DNA, the CDR3 is TGTGCCAGCAGCGTAAGTCCGAATGCGATGAACACTGAAGCTTTCTTT. Protein: CASSVSPNAMNTEAFF.

The chain links TRBV7-9 to TRBJ2-1, with D perhaps TRBD2 (5 bases). This CDR3 region has 14 residues. Per the germline V gene, CDR1 is SEHNR and CDR2 is FQNEAQ (reference sequence). V lost 8 bases and J lost 0, with 11 bases in between. The CDR3 is CASRAAGSYNEQFF. The CDR3 nucleotides read TGTGCCAGCCGAGCGGCCGGCTCCTACAATGAGCAGTTCTTC.

The V gene is TRBV6-5, the J gene TRBJ1-2, with D tentatively TRBD1 (5 bases). The CDR3 runs 15 residues. CDR1 MNHEY and CDR2 SVGAGI come from the germline V gene. Trimming took 2 bases from V and 2 from J, leaving 12 bases between them. The CDR3 is CASSYTVGANYGYTF. In nucleotides, the CDR3 is TGTGCCAGCAGTTACACCGTAGGGGCGAACTATGGCTACACCTTC.

V and J are TRBV4-1 and TRBJ2-3, with TRBD2 matching 16 bases. J was trimmed by 8 bases and V by 6 bases; bases with no gene match: 8. Germline V gene lookup returns CDR1 MGHRA and CDR2 YSYEKL. The CDR3 loop spans 16 amino acids. The CDR3: CASSGTSGRASPTQYF. The CDR3 DNA reads as TGCGCCAGCAGTGGGACTAGCGGGAGGGCCAGTCCTACGCAGTATTTT.

This rearrangement joins TRBV4-3 to TRBJ1-4, with a tentative D call TRBD1 (6 bases). The CDR3 runs 17 residues. CDR1 and CDR2 from the germline V gene are LGHNA and YSLEER. Trimming stripped 4 bases from V and 6 bases from J, with 21 bases between. The CDR3 reads CASSPLGGGENHEKLFF. The CDR3 DNA is TGCGCCAGCAGCCCCCTGGGGGGGGGCGAAAATCATGAAAAACTGTTTTTT.

A word on this clone: The sample has other DNA sequences that encode this CDR3 too. The V call is TRBV9, the J call TRBJ2-1; a possible D gene is TRBD2 (6 bases). This CDR3 region has 15 residues. In germline, CDR1 is SGDLS, CDR2 YYNGEE. V lost 5 bases to trimming and J lost 0 bases, with 12 bases between them. The CDR3 loop reads CASRASGSSYNEQFF. DNA for the CDR3: TGTGCCAGCAGGGCGTCCGGGAGCTCCTACAATGAGCAGTTCTTC.

The chain is built from TRBV19 and TRBJ1-1; D remains unclear. With 3 bases removed from V and 5 bases from J, the gap between germline ends came to 7 bases. The CDR3 covers 12 residues. Per the germline V gene, CDR1 is LNHDA and CDR2 is SQIVND (reference sequence). The CDR3: CASSIARTEAFF. The CDR3 DNA reads as TGTGCCAGTAGTATCGCGAGGACTGAAGCTTTCTTT.

This clone appeared a single time. This chain links TRBV6-6 with TRBJ2-1, with 12 bases fitting TRBD2. Trimming took 6 bases from V and 9 from J; bases not matched to a gene: 3. The germline gives CDR1 MNHNY, CDR2 SVGAGI (reference sequence). This CDR3 has 13 amino acids. The CDR3 sequence: CASRTSGSGEQFF. The DNA for the CDR3 is TGTGCCAGCAGGACTAGCGGGAGCGGTGAGCAGTTCTTC.

The V and J genes are TRBV2 and TRBJ2-5; D remains unclear. CDR1 is SNHLY and CDR2 is FYNNEI in the germline V gene. The CDR3 is 14 amino acids. The V end lost 6 bases, the J end lost 5 bases, and 16 bases lay between the germline ends. CDR3 sequence: CASRLSLIWETQYF. CDR3 nucleotide sequence: TGTGCCAGCAGACTATCGCTCATCTGGGAGACCCAGTACTTC.

The gene calls are TRBV5-1 and TRBJ2-1; D might be TRBD1 (6 bases). Germline-derived CDR1 and CDR2 are SGHRS and YFSETQ. The length of the CDR3 is 12 residues. V gave up 4 bases and J gave up 9 bases, with 11 bases separating them. CDR3 nucleotides: TGCGCCAGCAGCGTGAGAGGGGGTGAGCAGTTCTTC. Translating it yields CASSVRGGEQFF.

The chain employs TRBV27 and TRBJ1-6; a weak D match, TRBD1 (5 bases). Trimming cost V 4 bases and J 0 bases, with 7 bases left between them. The germline V gene encodes CDR1 MNHEY and CDR2 SMNVEV (reference sequence). This CDR3 region has 15 residues. In DNA form, the CDR3 reads TGTGCCAGCAGTTACAGGTCCTCCTATAATTCACCCCTCCACTTT. It specifies CASSYRSSYNSPLHF.

The CDR3 DNA follows: TGTGCCAGCGGGCCTCCAACAGTTTCACCCCTCCACTTT. Encoded protein: CASGPPTVSPLHF. The chain carries TRBV5-8 and TRBJ1-6; D unresolved. The germline V gene encodes CDR1 SGHTS and CDR2 YDEGEE. The CDR3 sequence is 13 residues long. The V gene lost 7 bases and the J gene lost 9 bases, with 14 bases spanning the gap.

The chain is built from TRBV3-1 (or the pseudogene TRBV3-2) and TRBJ2-1, with D possibly TRBD2 on 5 matching bases. V lost 1 base to trimming and J lost 10 bases, with 14 bases between them. The CDR3 has 14 residues. Germline CDR1 LGHDT, CDR2 YNNKEL (reference sequence). This CDR3 reads CASSQGTTGREQFF. The CDR3 DNA is TGTGCCAGCAGCCAAGGGACGACGGGAAGGGAGCAGTTCTTC.

The chain is built from TRBV19 and TRBJ1-2; D not resolved. Per the germline V gene, CDR1 is LNHDA and CDR2 is SQIVND (reference sequence). The CDR3 consists of 12 residues. V was pared by 4 bases and J by 6 bases, with 9 bases between. DNA of the CDR3: TGTGCCAGTAGTACTCCCGGGGATGGCTACACCTTC. Translation: CASSTPGDGYTF.

The rearrangement joins TRBV6-4 to TRBJ2-3, with 8 bases lining up with TRBD1. The CDR3 is 13 amino acids. After removal of 6 bases from V and 9 bases from J, the junction contained 8 bases not matched to a gene. The germline CDR1 and CDR2 sequences are MRHNA and SNTAGT. For the CDR3, the DNA is TGTGCCAGCAGCGCCCTACAGGGGGAGACGCAGTATTTT. It codes for CASSALQGETQYF.

The chain is built from TRBV27 and TRBJ1-2, with TRBD1 as a possible D gene (5 bases). There are 13 residues in the CDR3. Germline CDR1 is MNHEY and CDR2 is SMNVEV (reference sequence). V lost 2 bases and J 4 bases, leaving 8 bases between the germline ends. CDR3 sequence (DNA): TGTGCCAGCAGTTTAGGGGCCCGCTATGGCTACACCTTC. The encoded protein is CASSLGARYGYTF.

The chain employs TRBV18 and TRBJ2-7; 11 nucleotides agree with TRBD2. The CDR3 has 15 amino acids. Germline V gives CDR1 KGHSH, CDR2 LQKENI. The junction had 5 bases not matched to a gene; V was cut back by 3 bases and J by 4 bases. CDR3 coding DNA: TGTGCCAGCTCACCCGGGACTAGCGGCTCTTACGAGCAGTACTTC. Amino acids: CASSPGTSGSYEQYF.

The count of this clone is one. The chain carries TRBV5-1 and TRBJ1-1; the D gene is possibly TRBD1 (5 bases). The V end lost 6 bases, the J end lost 4 bases, and 22 bases lay between the germline ends. CDR3 length equals 16 residues. The V gene's germline CDR1 is SGHRS and CDR2 YFSETQ. CDR3 amino acids: CASNRRAGMFGTEAFF. In DNA form, the CDR3 reads TGCGCCAGCAATAGGAGGGCAGGGATGTTTGGCACTGAAGCTTTCTTT. Together with reference TRBV5-1 and TRBJ1-1, the CDR3 gives the full variable domain: KAGVTQTPRYLIKTRGQQVTLSCSPISGHRSVSWYQQTPGQGLQFLFEYFSETQRNKGNFPGRFSGRQFSNSRSEMNVSTLELGDSALYLCASNRRAGMFGTEAFFGQGTRLTVV.

This clone came up once. V is TRBV7-9 and J is TRBJ1-2; D is uncertain. Germline CDR1 SEHNR, CDR2 FQNEAQ (reference sequence). The CDR3 runs to 15 residues. V lost 1 base to trimming and J lost 8 bases, with 17 bases between them. CDR3 sequence reads: CASSLVYSPDLGYTF. The CDR3, as DNA: TGTGCCAGCAGCTTAGTATACAGCCCCGATTTGGGCTACACCTTC. The full variable domain, completed using reference TRBV7-9 and TRBJ1-2, is DTGVSQNPRHKITKRGQNVTFRCDPISEHNRLYWYRQTLGQGPEFLTYFQNEAQLEKSRLLSDRFSAERPKGSFSTLEIQRTEQGDSAMYLCASSLVYSPDLGYTFGSGTRLTVV.

V usage is TRBV27 and J usage is TRBJ2-7; TRBD1 aligns across 9 bases. Germline V gives CDR1 MNHEY, CDR2 SMNVEV (reference sequence). The CDR3 runs to 15 residues. V was clipped by 4 bases and J by 2 bases; unmatched bases: 6. CDR3: CASSSTGGLTYEQYF. CDR3 coding DNA: TGTGCCAGCAGTTCGACAGGGGGACTAACCTACGAGCAGTACTTC.